Below are 21 T cell receptor beta chains sequenced from a single sample in a study of cytomegalovirus exposure and HLA in healthy donors. In the PCR, 60 Vbeta and 13 Jbeta primers were used. The table came from immunoSEQ multiplex PCR; TCRdb's copy has only in-frame clones and leaves some out. The repertoire holds 100,000 to 120,000 clones, with around 87% as singletons. Specimen: PBMCs. The receptors derive from a man aged 40-50 years in good health and CMV-seronegative.

The chain is built from TRBV5-4 and TRBJ2-1, with 9 bases fitting TRBD1. This CDR3 has 15 amino acids. V shed 4 bases and J 7 bases; nucleotides not matched to a gene: 9. The germline gives CDR1 SGHNT, CDR2 YYREEE (reference sequence). The CDR3 DNA reads TGTGCCAGCAGCAGGGGGGGACAGGGTATAAATGAGCAGTTCTTC. As protein: CASSRGGQGINEQFF.

The V and J genes are TRBV7-9 and TRBJ1-2, with D tentatively TRBD1 (6 bases). The germline V gene encodes CDR1 SEHNR and CDR2 FQNEAQ (reference sequence). This CDR3 region has 15 residues. Trimming pared 1 base from V and 5 bases from J, leaving 14 bases between. CDR3 sequence: CASSLGEGGLYGYTF. Written as DNA, the CDR3 is TGTGCCAGCAGCTTAGGGGAGGGGGGTCTTTATGGCTACACCTTC.

This clone occurred a few times. As DNA, the CDR3 is TGTGCCAGCAGTAACCCAGGGGTGGCAGGCTACACCTTC. Protein: CASSNPGVAGYTF. The V and J genes are TRBV2 and TRBJ1-2; a possible D gene is TRBD1 (6 bases). V lost 5 bases to trimming and J lost 8 bases, with 15 bases between them. There are 13 residues in the CDR3. Per germline, CDR1 SNHLY and CDR2 FYNNEI.

The chain couples TRBV7-2 to TRBJ1-2; D unclear. Germline V lookup: CDR1 SGHTA, CDR2 FQGNSA. The CDR3 is 13 residues long. V shed 1 base and J shed 5 bases, with 8 bases lying between them. CDR3 protein: CASSLGGGYGYTF. For the CDR3, the DNA is TGTGCCAGCAGCTTAGGTGGCGGATATGGCTACACCTTC.

The chain employs TRBV7-2 and TRBJ1-5; 7 nucleotides align to TRBD1. This CDR3 has 14 amino acids. Germline V gene sequence: CDR1 SGHTA, CDR2 FQGNSA. The trim removed 3 bases at V and 4 bases at J, leaving 3 bases unmatched. The CDR3 DNA reads as TGTGCCAGCAGCTTGGGACAGAAAAATCAGCCCCAGCATTTT. This encodes CASSLGQKNQPQHF.

The chain has TRBV6-1 and TRBJ1-6, with TRBD1 as a possible D gene (5 bases). The CDR3 runs to 12 residues. Trimming cost V 2 bases and J 13 bases, with 9 bases left between them. Per the germline V gene, CDR1 is MNHNS and CDR2 is SASEGT. CDR3: CASSEQGWPLHF. In DNA form, the CDR3 reads TGTGCCAGCAGTGAACAGGGATGGCCCCTCCACTTT.

The chain has TRBV28 and TRBJ1-1, with a weak D call TRBD1 (5 bases). The CDR3 spans 13 residues. Per the germline V gene, CDR1 is MDHEN and CDR2 is SYDVKM. Deletions cut 7 bases from V and 1 base from J, with 10 bases between. CDR3 bases: TGTGCCAGCACCACAAGGGGGAACACTGAAGCTTTCTTT. Protein sequence: CASTTRGNTEAFF.

The chain employs TRBV6-4 and TRBJ2-2; 7 nucleotides match TRBD2. The CDR3 is 16 amino acids. Losses at the gene ends were 4 bases for V and 2 bases for J; bases not matched to a gene: 7. Germline V gene data show CDR1 as MRHNA and CDR2 as SNTAGT. The CDR3 DNA follows: TGTGCCAGCAGTGTGTGGGCTAGCGGAAACACCGGGGAGCTGTTTTTT. Amino acid sequence: CASSVWASGNTGELFF.

V usage is TRBV5-1 and J usage is TRBJ1-6; weak D call: TRBD1 (5 bases). Trimming shortened V by 0 bases and J by 6 bases, and 10 bases separated the two germline ends. The germline CDR1 and CDR2 sequences are SGHRS and YFSETQ. This CDR3 comprises 15 residues. CDR3 DNA sequence: TGCGCCAGCAGCTTGGAAGGGGCTAGTAATTCACCCCTCCACTTT. Protein product: CASSLEGASNSPLHF.

The chain combines TRBV5-1 with TRBJ2-3; a weak D match, TRBD1 (6 bases). Deletions cut 1 base from V and 6 bases from J, with 12 bases between. Germline lookup yields CDR1 SGHRS and CDR2 YFSETQ. The CDR3 is 14 residues long. The DNA for the CDR3 is TGCGCCAGCAGCTTGATTACAGGGTCGGATACGCAGTATTTT. This translates into CASSLITGSDTQYF.

The CDR3 DNA reads as TGTGCCAGCAGTTTACGGCGGGGGGGCCACAATGAGCAGTTCTTC. Translation gives CASSLRRGGHNEQFF. The rearrangement uses TRBV28 and TRBJ2-1; 9 bases are shared with TRBD2. This CDR3 spans 15 amino acids. The trim removed 2 bases at V and 5 bases at J, leaving 4 bases unmatched. Germline CDR1 is MDHEN and CDR2 is SYDVKM.

The rearrangement uses TRBV6-5 and TRBJ2-3; weak D call: TRBD2 (6 bases). V dropped 4 bases and J dropped 2 bases, with 13 bases sitting between them. The CDR3 runs to 15 residues. The germline CDR1 and CDR2 sequences are MNHEY and SVGAGI. For the CDR3, the DNA is TGTGCCAGCAGTTTGGCGGGGAGCCTCACAGATACGCAGTATTTT. Residues: CASSLAGSLTDTQYF.

This chain links TRBV5-1 with TRBJ2-1; 11 positions match TRBD2. V shed 3 bases, J shed 6 bases, and the junction held 5 bases outside the gene matches. CDR3 length: 15 residues. Germline assignment: CDR1 SGHRS and CDR2 YFSETQ. CDR3 nucleotides: TGCGCCAGCAGCTCCCTAGCGGGGGGACTCAATGAGCAGTTCTTC. Its protein is CASSSLAGGLNEQFF.

In its sample, this clone was seen a few times. This rearrangement joins TRBV5-1 to TRBJ2-3, with D possibly TRBD2 on 7 matching bases. V gave up 4 bases and J gave up 0 bases, with 15 bases separating them. The CDR3 consists of 16 residues. From germline, CDR1 is SGHRS and CDR2 YFSETQ. The CDR3 coding sequence is TGCGCCAGCAGCAGGGGGACTACTGCTAGCACAGATACGCAGTATTTT. This gives the protein CASSRGTTASTDTQYF.

This chain joins TRBV28 and TRBJ1-2; 11 bases fit TRBD1. The V gene's germline CDR1 is MDHEN and CDR2 SYDVKM. This CDR3 spans 16 amino acids. J was trimmed by 2 bases and V by 5 bases; bases with no gene match: 7. The CDR3 sequence is CASSPARTGGNYGYTF. Here the CDR3 DNA reads TGTGCCAGCAGTCCCGCCCGGACAGGGGGCAACTATGGCTACACCTTC.

The chain is built from TRBV6-5 and TRBJ1-1; maybe TRBD1 (5 bases). The germline V and J ends were trimmed by 7 bases and 4 bases, with 13 bases remaining between them. From germline, CDR1 is MNHEY and CDR2 SVGAGI. The CDR3 totals 13 residues. CDR3 region: CASIKGKFTEAFF. The CDR3 DNA reads as TGTGCCAGCATAAAGGGGAAATTCACTGAAGCTTTCTTT.

CDR3 DNA: TGTGCCTGGAGTGTACTAGCGGGGATTGGAGATACGCAGTATTTT. Translation gives CAWSVLAGIGDTQYF. The chain recombines TRBV30 with TRBJ2-3, with 10 bases identical to TRBD2. The length of the CDR3 is 15 residues. The J segment lost 5 bases and the V segment lost 0 bases, leaving 5 bases of the junction unmatched. CDR1 GTSNPN and CDR2 SVGIG come from the germline V gene (reference sequence).

The J gene is TRBJ2-5, the V gene TRBV28; 8 positions agree with TRBD1. The CDR3 has 17 amino acids. Germline CDR1 MDHEN, CDR2 SYDVKM. The J segment lost 5 bases and the V segment lost 8 bases, leaving 19 bases of the junction unmatched. The CDR3 coding sequence is TGTGCCAGCCGGGACGACCTCCCGGGACAGGTGGTGGAGACCCAGTACTTC. Amino acids: CASRDDLPGQVVETQYF.

V gene TRBV29-1 combines with J gene TRBJ2-5; possible D gene TRBD2, 5 bases. The CDR3 extends over 12 amino acids. V dropped 5 bases and J dropped 1 base, with 8 bases sitting between them. The germline V gene has CDR1 SQVTM and CDR2 ANQGSEA. The CDR3 loop is CSVRSGQETQYF. The CDR3 DNA follows: TGCAGCGTTCGGAGCGGCCAAGAGACCCAGTACTTC.

This rearrangement joins TRBV7-2 to TRBJ2-7, with no clear D. The ends were cut back, 2 bases at V and 4 bases at J, with 9 bases in the middle. From germline, CDR1 is SGHTA and CDR2 FQGNSA. The CDR3 loop spans 13 amino acids. CDR3 coding DNA: TGTGCCAGCAGCTTAAGCCAACGTTACGAGCAGTACTTC. It translates to CASSLSQRYEQYF.

The chain couples TRBV7-9 to TRBJ2-5, with 8 nucleotides matching TRBD2. This CDR3 comprises 14 residues. The V gene's germline CDR1 is SEHNR and CDR2 FQNEAQ (reference sequence). V lost 5 bases and J lost 5; bases outside the gene matches: 7. CDR3 amino acids: CASSPGGAGETQYF. The CDR3 DNA follows: TGTGCCAGCAGCCCGGGGGGGGCCGGGGAGACCCAGTACTTC.